There are many counts of the clone carrying this T cell receptor (beta chain). A J-beta primer mix and a sample-barcoded 5' primer were used in a second PCR of about 7 to 12 cycles. One entry per CDR3 protein results from TCRdb running MiXCR on the 5' RACE reads. Counted here are 650,000 to 800,000 distinct CDR3 sequences, around 43% occurring once; the ten biggest clones make up approximately 20%. The germline V gene encodes CDR1 SGHRS and CDR2 YFSETQ. The germline V and J ends were trimmed by 4 bases and 5 bases, with 12 bases remaining between them. CDR3 length: 13 residues. These data are taken from a study of blood T cells in healthy people across ages.

Sequenced sample: blood. The clonotype was recovered from a man in his sixties in good health. The chain joins TRBV5-1 to TRBJ2-5; perhaps D is TRBD1 or TRBD2 (5 bases each). CDR3 DNA: TGCGCCAGCAGCGGGGGACCGGGGGAGACCCAGTACTTC. Protein: CASSGGPGETQYF.